Below are 27 T cell receptor beta chains sequenced from a single sample in a study of blood T cell repertoires in COVID-19. The data were produced by immunoSEQ multiplex PCR, yet TCRdb's version contains in-frame clones alone and is incomplete. The table includes about 83,000 clones, about 88% detected once. Input material: peripheral blood. The receptors were gathered from a woman aged 80 or over with active or convalescent COVID-19.

V is TRBV4-3 and J is TRBJ2-6; tentative D call: TRBD2 (5 bases). The CDR3 extends over 16 amino acids. V lost 0 bases and J 1 base, leaving 7 bases between the germline ends. Per the germline V gene, CDR1 is LGHNA and CDR2 is YSLEER. The CDR3 DNA reads TGCGCCAGCAGCCAAGATAGGAGGTCTGGGGCCAACGTCCTGACTTTC. Its translation: CASSQDRRSGANVLTF.

The chain joins TRBV28 to TRBJ2-1; 11 positions match TRBD1. Trimming cost V 7 bases and J 5 bases; bases outside gene matches: 7. There are 15 residues in the CDR3. Germline assignment: CDR1 MDHEN and CDR2 SYDVKM. The CDR3 loop is CASISGTGGNNEQFF. The CDR3 DNA is TGTGCCAGCATTTCCGGGACAGGGGGGAACAATGAGCAGTTCTTC.

The genes are TRBV5-1 and TRBJ1-1; no reliable D call. The CDR3 has 15 residues. Trimming cost V 0 bases and J 0 bases, with 9 bases left between them. Germline V CDR1 and CDR2: SGHRS, YFSETQ. The CDR3, as DNA: TGCGCCAGCAGCTTGGGTACGGGGTTGAACACTGAAGCTTTCTTT. Residues: CASSLGTGLNTEAFF.

The sample holds one count of this clone. This chain uses TRBV3-1 (or the pseudogene TRBV3-2) with TRBJ1-2; D gene uncertain. Germline V gives CDR1 LGHDT, CDR2 YNNKEL (reference sequence). The CDR3 totals 12 residues. Trimming took off 2 bases at V and 7 bases at J, with 8 bases between the two ends. DNA for the CDR3: TGTGCCAGCAGCCAATCCCAGGCTGGCTACACCTTC. Protein sequence: CASSQSQAGYTF.

The chain has TRBV28 and TRBJ1-6, with TRBD1 matching 7 bases. The CDR3 has 14 residues. Germline V gene sequence: CDR1 MDHEN, CDR2 SYDVKM. V lost 5 bases to trimming and J lost 4 bases; unmatched junction nucleotides: 2. The CDR3 DNA is TGTGCCAGCAGTACAGGGGTTTATAATTCACCCCTCCACTTT. Translation gives CASSTGVYNSPLHF.

Here the CDR3 reads CASSFSTGNTEAFF. In DNA, the CDR3 is TGTGCCAGCAGCTTTTCGACGGGGAACACTGAAGCTTTCTTT. The V and J genes are TRBV7-9 and TRBJ1-1; no clear D gene. Per germline, CDR1 SEHNR and CDR2 FQNEAQ (reference sequence). V was cut by 3 bases and J by 1 base, with 9 bases left in between. The CDR3 has 14 residues. The full variable domain, completed using reference TRBV7-9 and TRBJ1-1, is DTGVSQNPRHKITKRGQNVTFRCDPISEHNRLYWYRQTLGQGPEFLTYFQNEAQLEKSRLLSDRFSAERPKGSFSTLEIQRTEQGDSAMYLCASSFSTGNTEAFFGQGTRLTVV.

The V and J genes are TRBV28 and TRBJ1-2, with D perhaps TRBD1 (5 bases). V was clipped by 8 bases and J by 3 bases, with 16 bases between them. Per the germline V gene, CDR1 is MDHEN and CDR2 is SYDVKM. The CDR3 runs 14 residues. The CDR3 protein is CASYSRGSDYGYTF. The CDR3 DNA reads TGTGCCAGCTATTCTCGGGGGAGTGACTATGGCTACACCTTC.

V and J are TRBV30 and TRBJ2-7; D is perhaps TRBD2 (6 bases). This CDR3 spans 14 amino acids. Per germline, CDR1 GTSNPN and CDR2 SVGIG (reference sequence). Trimming took 1 base from V and 4 from J, leaving 14 bases between them. CDR3: CAWSEAGIGYEQYF. CDR3 sequence (DNA): TGTGCCTGGAGTGAGGCGGGGATAGGTTACGAGCAGTACTTC.

V usage is TRBV3-1 (or the pseudogene TRBV3-2) and J usage is TRBJ1-3; 8 nucleotides match TRBD1. Looked up from germline, CDR1 is LGHDT and CDR2 is YNNKEL (reference sequence). Trimming cost V 4 bases and J 2 bases; bases outside gene matches: 7. The CDR3 has 16 amino acids. The CDR3 spells CASSRYRGSAGNTIYF. CDR3 DNA sequence: TGTGCCAGCAGCCGATACAGGGGGTCGGCTGGAAACACCATATATTTT.

The V call is TRBV7-9, the J call TRBJ1-2; 8 bases match TRBD1. Looked up from germline, CDR1 is SEHNR and CDR2 is FQNEAQ (reference sequence). The CDR3 has 15 residues. The V gene end was trimmed by 3 bases and the J gene end by 8 bases; junction bases not matched to a gene: 11. As DNA, the CDR3 is TGTGCCAGCAGCTTTCCTAGGACAGGGCTAGAAGGCTACACCTTC. Translating gives CASSFPRTGLEGYTF.

The rearrangement joins TRBV4-3 to TRBJ2-5; TRBD1 is a possible D gene (6 bases). The CDR3 sequence is 14 residues long. Germline V gives CDR1 LGHNA, CDR2 YSLEER. Between the trimmed V and J ends, which lost 4 bases and 4 bases, there was a span of 13 bases. CDR3 DNA sequence: TGCGCCAGCAGCCCAGGGACAATACGAGAGACCCAGTACTTC. The encoded protein is CASSPGTIRETQYF.

The V and J genes are TRBV2 and TRBJ2-3, with 8 bases matching TRBD2. Germline CDR1 reads SNHLY; CDR2 reads FYNNEI. Trimming at V came to 7 bases and at J to 2 bases, leaving 2 bases not matched to a gene. The CDR3 sequence is 13 residues long. As DNA, the CDR3 is TGTGCCAGCAAGCGGGAGTTCACAGATACGCAGTATTTT. It codes for CASKREFTDTQYF.

CDR3 coding DNA: TGTGCCAGTAGTATAGATCACAGGGGGAGAGGGACTGAAGCTTTCTTT. Its translation: CASSIDHRGRGTEAFF. This chain uses TRBV19 with TRBJ1-1; 8 nucleotides match TRBD1. The CDR3 is made up of 16 amino acids. Germline-derived CDR1 and CDR2 are LNHDA and SQIVND (reference sequence). The junction had 8 bases not matched to a gene; V was cut back by 0 bases and J by 5 bases.

The chain joins TRBV3-1 (or the pseudogene TRBV3-2) to TRBJ1-2, with TRBD1 matching over 7 bases. The germline V gene has CDR1 LGHDT and CDR2 YNNKEL (reference sequence). With V trimmed by 4 bases and J by 4 bases, 6 bases remained unmatched. The CDR3 consists of 14 residues. CDR3 bases: TGTGCCAGCAGCCCCGGGACAGCCCTCTATGGCTACACCTTC. It encodes CASSPGTALYGYTF.

The rearrangement links TRBV7-2 to TRBJ1-5; the D gene is possibly TRBD1 (5 bases). Germline V gene lookup returns CDR1 SGHTA and CDR2 FQGNSA. Between the trimmed V and J ends, which lost 5 bases and 6 bases, there was a span of 14 bases. CDR3 length equals 14 residues. The CDR3 loop is CASSPGGAGQPQHF. Here the CDR3 DNA reads TGTGCCAGCAGCCCGGGGGGTGCGGGTCAGCCCCAGCATTTT.

The V and J genes are TRBV4-3 and TRBJ2-5, with 9 bases identical to TRBD2. The V segment lost 4 bases and the J segment 5 bases; nucleotides outside the gene matches: 8. From germline, CDR1 is LGHNA and CDR2 YSLEER. The CDR3 runs 15 residues. CDR3 residues: CASSRWHGTSETQYF. The CDR3 nucleotides are TGCGCCAGCAGCCGCTGGCACGGGACTAGCGAGACCCAGTACTTC.

CDR3 sequence reads: CASSSDRGPTYEQYF. In nucleotides, the CDR3 is TGTGCCAGCTCTAGCGACAGGGGCCCTACCTACGAGCAGTACTTC. V is TRBV18 and J is TRBJ2-7; 8 nucleotides agree with TRBD1. V dropped 6 bases and J dropped 2; count of bases not matched to a gene: 9. The CDR3 extends over 15 amino acids. CDR1 is KGHSH and CDR2 is LQKENI in the germline V gene.

The chain couples TRBV6-6 to TRBJ1-2; D gene ambiguous. V was trimmed by 5 bases and J by 7 bases, leaving 8 bases between them. This CDR3 region has 11 residues. Germline CDR1 reads MNHNY; CDR2 reads SVGAGI (reference sequence). The CDR3 nucleotides read TGTGCCAGCAGTGCCACTTTTGGCTACACCTTC. This codes for CASSATFGYTF.

The V gene is TRBV20-1, the J gene TRBJ2-5; D is perhaps TRBD1 (5 bases). The CDR3 spans 11 residues. The V gene's germline CDR1 is DFQATT and CDR2 SNEGSKA (reference sequence). CDR3 amino acids: CMGRYQETQYF. In DNA, the CDR3 is TGCATGGGGCGCTACCAAGAGACCCAGTACTTC.

V and J are TRBV19 and TRBJ1-5; TRBD1 matches at 8 bases. CDR3 length: 18 residues. Germline values: CDR1 LNHDA, CDR2 SQIVND (reference sequence). The V and J ends lost 5 bases and 5 bases, in that order; junction bases with no gene match: 17. The CDR3 protein is CASSPRQGADRAYQPQHF. The DNA for the CDR3 is TGTGCCAGTAGTCCGAGGCAGGGGGCGGATCGTGCTTATCAGCCCCAGCATTTT.

This clone was counted once. The V call is TRBV18, the J call TRBJ1-6; tentative D call: TRBD1 (5 bases). Germline V gene lookup returns CDR1 KGHSH and CDR2 LQKENI. The CDR3 length is 16 residues. The V gene lost 3 bases and the J gene lost 7 bases, with 16 bases spanning the gap. CDR3 DNA sequence: TGTGCCAGCTCACCGGGGGGAGCCATCCCCAATTCACCCCTCCACTTT. Its protein is CASSPGGAIPNSPLHF.

The rearrangement joins TRBV10-3 to TRBJ1-4; TRBD1 is a possible D gene (5 bases). The CDR3 loop spans 15 amino acids. V lost 3 bases, J lost 7 bases, and 15 bases lay in between. CDR1 and CDR2 (germline): ENHRY, SYGVKD. The chain's CDR3 is CAISDPGGRSEKLFF. In nucleotides, the CDR3 is TGTGCCATCAGTGACCCCGGGGGAAGAAGTGAAAAACTGTTTTTT.

This chain joins TRBV4-3 and TRBJ2-5; D might be TRBD2 (6 bases). Germline CDR1 reads LGHNA; CDR2 reads YSLEER. The CDR3 covers 15 residues. The V gene lost 4 bases and the J gene lost 4 bases, with 16 bases spanning the gap. The CDR3 here is CASSRARLESETQYF. The CDR3 coding sequence is TGCGCCAGCAGCCGGGCCAGACTAGAATCAGAGACCCAGTACTTC.

The chain uses TRBV3-1 (or the pseudogene TRBV3-2) and TRBJ2-7; perhaps TRBD1 as D (5 bases). From germline, CDR1 is LGHDT and CDR2 YNNKEL (reference sequence). The CDR3 loop spans 13 amino acids. The V gene lost 1 base and the J gene lost 9 bases, with 13 bases spanning the gap. Here the CDR3 reads CASSQGTSTGQYF. CDR3 bases: TGTGCCAGCAGCCAAGGGACATCCACGGGGCAGTACTTC.

The chain combines TRBV7-2 with TRBJ2-5; 13 nucleotides match TRBD2. The length of the CDR3 is 17 residues. V shed 1 base, J shed 5 bases, and the junction held 7 bases outside the gene matches. Germline values: CDR1 SGHTA, CDR2 FQGNSA. CDR3 amino acids: CASSLELAGGPTETQYF. Here the CDR3 DNA reads TGTGCCAGCAGCTTAGAACTAGCGGGGGGGCCTACGGAGACCCAGTACTTC. The full variable domain, rest sourced from reference TRBV7-2 and TRBJ2-5, is GAGVSQSPSNKVTEKGKDVELRCDPISGHTALYWYRQSLGQGLEFLIYFQGNSAPDKSGLPSDRFSAERTGGSVSTLTIQRTQQEDSAVYLCASSLELAGGPTETQYFGPGTRLLVL.

In DNA, the CDR3 is TGTGCCAGTCACACCGGGACAGGGGTGAACACCGGGGAGCTGTTTTTT. This sequence encodes CASHTGTGVNTGELFF. V usage is TRBV19 and J usage is TRBJ2-2; 10 bases match TRBD1. The germline V gene encodes CDR1 LNHDA and CDR2 SQIVND (reference sequence). The CDR3 contains 16 residues. Losses at the gene ends were 8 bases for V and 1 base for J; bases not matched to a gene: 7.

This rearrangement joins TRBV4-1 to TRBJ1-5; D gene ambiguous. Trimming removed 5 bases at V and 5 bases at J, with 19 bases between. Looked up from germline, CDR1 is MGHRA and CDR2 is YSYEKL. The CDR3 has 16 residues. In DNA form, the CDR3 reads TGCGCCAGCAGCGTCGGCCGGGTCGCGAACTATCAGCCCCAGCATTTT. Protein product: CASSVGRVANYQPQHF.